A single sample is the source of the 19 T cell receptor beta chains below, sequenced in a study of T cell responses to AZD1222 COVID-19 vaccine. Data came from immunoSEQ multiplex PCR; TCRdb stores just in-frame clones and leaves some out. The sample has roughly 93,000 clones, approximately 86% seen once. Sequenced material: peripheral blood, taken on day 0 of AZD1222 vaccination. All receptors derive from an adult in good health.

This clone came up many times. The rearrangement uses TRBV2 and TRBJ2-7, with D maybe TRBD2 (5 bases). This CDR3 has 13 amino acids. The germline CDR1 and CDR2 sequences are SNHLY and FYNNEI. V was pared by 7 bases and J by 0 bases, with 10 bases between. CDR3 protein: CASTEADSYEQYF. The CDR3 nucleotides are TGTGCCAGCACGGAAGCGGACTCCTACGAGCAGTACTTC.

The rearrangement uses TRBV6-5 and TRBJ2-7, with D possibly matching TRBD2 (5 bases). V was shortened by 6 bases and J by 3 bases, with 15 bases between the two germline ends. There are 14 residues in the CDR3. In germline, CDR1 is MNHEY, CDR2 SVGAGI. This CDR3 is CASRPSHRLYEQYF. CDR3 bases: TGTGCCAGCAGGCCTAGCCATCGGCTCTACGAGCAGTACTTC.

The chain couples TRBV30 to TRBJ2-1; no firm D call. The CDR3 spans 11 residues. V lost 3 bases and J 6 bases, leaving 6 bases between the germline ends. The V gene's germline CDR1 is GTSNPN and CDR2 SVGIG (reference sequence). CDR3 protein: CAWREVNEQFF. Here the CDR3 DNA reads TGTGCCTGGAGAGAGGTCAATGAGCAGTTCTTC.

The chain is built from TRBV13 and TRBJ2-3, with TRBD1 identical over 7 bases. The V gene's germline CDR1 is PRHDT and CDR2 FYEKMQ (reference sequence). J gave up 4 bases and V 4 bases, and 5 bases lay outside the gene matches. There are 14 residues in the CDR3. CDR3 coding DNA: TGTGCCAGCAGCTCCGACAGGGAGCCAGATACGCAGTATTTT. Residues: CASSSDREPDTQYF.

The V and J genes are TRBV14 and TRBJ1-1; TRBD1 agrees at 12 bases. V trimming: 5 bases; J trimming: 8 bases; junction bases outside the gene matches: 3. The CDR3 is made up of 13 amino acids. Germline values: CDR1 SGHDN, CDR2 FVKESK. CDR3 coding DNA: TGTGCCAGCAGCGGGACAGGGGGCGGCGAAGCTTTCTTT. As protein: CASSGTGGGEAFF.

This clone was observed once. The chain recombines TRBV5-4 with TRBJ2-2; possibly TRBD2 for D (6 bases). V lost 0 bases and J 0 bases, leaving 15 bases between the germline ends. Germline assignment: CDR1 SGHNT and CDR2 YYREEE (reference sequence). This CDR3 has 18 residues. This CDR3 reads CASSLGLATLANTGELFF. The CDR3 DNA sequence: TGTGCCAGCAGCTTGGGGCTAGCGACTCTCGCGAACACCGGGGAGCTGTTTTTT.

The table lists this clone with a few counts. This chain uses TRBV18 with TRBJ2-2; TRBD1 aligns across 8 bases. This CDR3 spans 18 amino acids. Per germline, CDR1 KGHSH and CDR2 LQKENI. Losses at the gene ends were 0 bases for V and 5 bases for J; bases not matched to a gene: 11. The CDR3 is CASSPPRQGRTGTGELFF. Here the CDR3 DNA reads TGTGCCAGCTCACCACCCCGACAGGGGAGGACCGGGACCGGGGAGCTGTTTTTT.

The V and J genes are TRBV4-1 and TRBJ2-3, with D possibly being TRBD2 (5 bases). CDR3 length: 16 residues. Germline V lookup: CDR1 MGHRA, CDR2 YSYEKL. Trimming took 0 bases from V and 1 from J, leaving 11 bases between them. The CDR3 DNA reads as TGCGCCAGCAGCCAAGATCGGGGTTATGGCACAGATACGCAGTATTTT. Residues: CASSQDRGYGTDTQYF.

The V call is TRBV5-8, the J call TRBJ2-5; 9 nucleotides line up with TRBD2. The length of the CDR3 is 13 residues. Germline CDR1 reads SGHTS; CDR2 reads YDEGEE. Losses at the gene ends were 4 bases for V and 4 bases for J; bases not matched to a gene: 2. The DNA for the CDR3 is TGTGCCAGCAGCCCACTAGCGGGAGAGACCCAGTACTTC. It is translated as CASSPLAGETQYF.

This chain connects TRBV27 to TRBJ2-7; TRBD2 might be the D (5 bases). CDR1 is MNHEY and CDR2 is SMNVEV in the germline V gene (reference sequence). The CDR3 length is 14 residues. V was cut by 7 bases and J by 2 bases, with 15 bases left in between. CDR3: CASTQRGTPYEQYF. The CDR3 nucleotides are TGTGCCAGCACCCAACGGGGAACCCCCTACGAGCAGTACTTC.

The J gene is TRBJ1-3, the V gene TRBV7-9, with 7 bases fitting TRBD1. Germline-derived CDR1 and CDR2 are SEHNR and FQNEAQ (reference sequence). Trimming at V came to 5 bases and at J to 4 bases, leaving 8 bases not matched to a gene. This CDR3 spans 15 amino acids. The CDR3 coding sequence is TGTGCCAGCAGCCTCCGACAGGGAATCGGAAACACCATATATTTT. It is translated as CASSLRQGIGNTIYF.

The V and J genes are TRBV24-1 and TRBJ1-1; D remains ambiguous. CDR3 length: 16 amino acids. V was cut by 0 bases and J by 11 bases, with 21 bases left in between. Germline values: CDR1 KGHDR, CDR2 SFDVKD. This CDR3 reads CATSDLEFDYKRAAFF. CDR3 nucleotides: TGTGCCACCAGTGATTTGGAATTTGACTATAAGAGGGCGGCTTTCTTT.

The chain uses TRBV4-1 and TRBJ1-2, with D perhaps matching TRBD1 (6 bases). Germline V lookup: CDR1 MGHRA, CDR2 YSYEKL. The germline V and J ends were trimmed by 5 bases and 4 bases, with 14 bases remaining between them. This CDR3 is 14 amino acids long. The CDR3: CASSVHRETYGYTF. In DNA form, the CDR3 reads TGCGCCAGCAGCGTACACAGGGAAACCTATGGCTACACCTTC.

The chain couples TRBV5-1 to TRBJ1-2; a possible D gene is TRBD1 (5 bases). The CDR3 runs to 14 residues. Germline V gene data show CDR1 as SGHRS and CDR2 as YFSETQ. Trimming took 0 bases from V and 2 from J, leaving 8 bases between them. The CDR3 DNA follows: TGCGCCAGCAGCTTGGGGGACTCGAACTATGGCTACACCTTC. Its protein product is CASSLGDSNYGYTF.

The chain carries TRBV7-8 and TRBJ2-3, with 7 bases that match TRBD1. Trimming cost V 6 bases and J 0 bases; bases outside gene matches: 9. The CDR3 is 16 residues long. The germline V gene has CDR1 SGHVS and CDR2 FQNEAQ. CDR3 nucleotides: TGTGCCAGCAGTTTTGGACAGGCTGCTAGCACAGATACGCAGTATTTT. Translating it yields CASSFGQAASTDTQYF.

This rearrangement joins TRBV10-2 to TRBJ1-1, with a weak D call TRBD1 (6 bases). The CDR3 totals 17 residues. Germline V gene sequence: CDR1 WSHSY, CDR2 SAAADI. The V end lost 0 bases, the J end lost 5 bases, and 19 bases lay between the germline ends. The CDR3 coding sequence is TGCGCCAGCAGTGAGTCGGCCCTAAGGGGGGCTGGAACTGAAGCTTTCTTT. This translates into CASSESALRGAGTEAFF.

This clone has a handful of counts. V is TRBV7-6 and J is TRBJ2-5; possible D gene TRBD2, 6 bases. Germline-derived CDR1 and CDR2 are SGHVS and FNYEAQ. Trimming pared 5 bases from V and 4 bases from J, leaving 17 bases between. This CDR3 is 15 amino acids long. CDR3 residues: CASSPNSGKGETQYF. The CDR3 bases are TGTGCCAGCAGCCCTAATAGCGGAAAGGGAGAGACCCAGTACTTC. Filled out from reference TRBV7-6 and TRBJ2-5, the complete variable domain reads GAGVSQSPRYKVTKRGQDVALRCDPISGHVSLYWYRQALGQGPEFLTYFNYEAQQDKSGLPNDRFSAERPEGSISTLTIQRTEQRDSAMYRCASSPNSGKGETQYFGPGTRLLVL.

This clone came up a few times. The chain has TRBV24-1 and TRBJ2-7, with 9 bases aligning to TRBD1. The CDR3 is made up of 15 amino acids. V lost 6 bases to trimming and J lost 3 bases; unmatched junction nucleotides: 8. Germline values: CDR1 KGHDR, CDR2 SFDVKD. CDR3 nucleotide sequence: TGTGCCACCAGTCCCGGGACAGGGAACAGCTACGAGCAGTACTTC. Protein sequence: CATSPGTGNSYEQYF.

The chain couples TRBV6-5 to TRBJ2-7; TRBD1 aligns across 7 bases. Germline assignment: CDR1 MNHEY and CDR2 SVGAGI. V lost 0 bases to trimming and J lost 6 bases; unmatched junction nucleotides: 8. The CDR3 length is 15 residues. As DNA, the CDR3 is TGTGCCAGCAGTTACTCGAGGCAGGGGGACGGCGAGCAGTACTTC. Protein sequence: CASSYSRQGDGEQYF.